This T cell receptor (beta chain) was recorded in a study of lymphopenia after photon versus proton radiotherapy. The CDR3 is made up of 14 amino acids. Germline V CDR1 and CDR2: MNHEY, SMNVEV (reference sequence). Trimming cost V 6 bases and J 0 bases; bases outside gene matches: 4. The protocol was immunoSEQ multiplex PCR, while the TCRdb copy is restricted to in-frame clones and leaves out a portion. The repertoire holds 75,000 to 95,000 clones, with about 86% as singletons. This material consisted of peripheral blood, taken from a patient treated with proton-based radiotherapy. The sequence came from a man between 60 and 75 years old with pancreatic cancer. This chain uses TRBV27 with TRBJ1-1, with 7 bases that match TRBD1. The CDR3 nucleotides read TGTGCCAGCAGACCGACAGGGCTGAACACTGAAGCTTTCTTT. Its protein product is CASRPTGLNTEAFF.